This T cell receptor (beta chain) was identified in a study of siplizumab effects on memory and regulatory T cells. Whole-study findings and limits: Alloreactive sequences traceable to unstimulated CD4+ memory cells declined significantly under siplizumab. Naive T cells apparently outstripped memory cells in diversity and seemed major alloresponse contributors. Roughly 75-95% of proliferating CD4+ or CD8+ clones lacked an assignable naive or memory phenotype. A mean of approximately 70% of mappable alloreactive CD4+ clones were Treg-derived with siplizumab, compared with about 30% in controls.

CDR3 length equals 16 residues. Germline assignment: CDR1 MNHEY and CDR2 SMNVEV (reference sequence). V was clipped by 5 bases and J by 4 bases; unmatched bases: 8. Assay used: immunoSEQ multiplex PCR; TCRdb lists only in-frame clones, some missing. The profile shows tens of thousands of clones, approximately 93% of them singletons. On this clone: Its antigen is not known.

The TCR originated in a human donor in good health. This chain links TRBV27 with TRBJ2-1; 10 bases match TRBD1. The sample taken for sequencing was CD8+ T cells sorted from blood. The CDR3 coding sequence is TGTGCCAGCAGTCCCGTCGGGACAGGGGTGTACAATGAGCAGTTCTTC. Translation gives CASSPVGTGVYNEQFF.